The 32 T cell receptor beta chains below come from one sample, sequenced in a study of T cells after yellow fever vaccination. One entry per CDR3 protein, called by TCRdb with MiXCR from the 5' RACE reads. The profile covers about 580,000 distinct CDR3 sequences, with about a sixth appearing a single time and roughly 17% taken by the ten largest. The sample was PBMCs, taken around 5 days after the first yellow fever vaccination. Source of these receptors: a young man who received the YFV17D yellow fever vaccine.

The gene calls are TRBV20-1 and TRBJ2-5; 7 nucleotides agree with TRBD2. CDR3 size: 15 residues. Germline CDR1 is DFQATT and CDR2 is SNEGSKA (reference sequence). J was trimmed by 3 bases and V by 5 bases; bases with no gene match: 12. The CDR3 DNA follows: TGCAGTGCTTATCCTAGCGGACCTTGGGAAGAGACCCAGTACTTC. Its translation is CSAYPSGPWEETQYF.

This clonotype has only a few counts. The rearrangement links TRBV5-1 to TRBJ1-6; TRBD1 matches at 7 bases. J gave up 9 bases and V 1 base, and 10 bases lay outside the gene matches. Per germline, CDR1 SGHRS and CDR2 YFSETQ. CDR3 length: 16 residues. As DNA, the CDR3 is TGCGCCAGCAGCTTGCAGCTTGGGACAGAGATTTCACCCCTCCACTTT. This sequence encodes CASSLQLGTEISPLHF.

The chain uses TRBV7-3 and TRBJ2-7; D gene unclear. Deletions cut 5 bases from V and 0 bases from J, with 8 bases between. In germline, CDR1 is SGHTA, CDR2 FQGTGA. The CDR3 is 13 amino acids. CDR3 residues: CASSPSDSYEQYF. The CDR3 region has the DNA TGTGCCAGCAGCCCGTCGGACTCCTACGAGCAGTACTTC.

In DNA, the CDR3 is TGTGCCAGCAGCCAAGACGTAGGGACAGGCAATCAGCCCCAGCATTTT. It specifies CASSQDVGTGNQPQHF. The V call is TRBV4-2, the J call TRBJ1-5; 7 nucleotides agree with TRBD1. CDR1 is LGHNA and CDR2 is YNFKEQ in the germline V gene. CDR3 size: 16 residues. V gave up 0 bases and J gave up 2 bases; unmatched junction bases: 4.

This clonotype was counted at least ten times. This rearrangement joins TRBV4-1 to TRBJ2-3, with 10 bases matching TRBD2. Germline-derived CDR1 and CDR2 are MGHRA and YSYEKL. J gave up 6 bases and V 4 bases, and 10 bases lay outside the gene matches. The CDR3 length is 16 residues. Written as DNA, the CDR3 is TGCGCCAGCAGCCTGAGAGCGGGGGGGCTCTCCGATACGCAGTATTTT. Translation gives CASSLRAGGLSDTQYF.

The sample holds many counts of this clonotype. The V gene is TRBV5-1, the J gene TRBJ2-1, with 10 bases aligning to TRBD2. V dropped 3 bases and J dropped 2; count of bases not matched to a gene: 2. From germline, CDR1 is SGHRS and CDR2 YFSETQ. This CDR3 is built from 15 residues. The CDR3: CASSSSGGPYNEQFF. CDR3 bases: TGCGCCAGCAGCTCTAGCGGGGGTCCCTACAATGAGCAGTTCTTC.

This clonotype was seen many times. The chain links TRBV4-1 to TRBJ2-3; D is uncertain. Trimming took 1 base from V and 6 from J, leaving 8 bases between them. CDR3 length: 13 amino acids. Germline loops: CDR1 MGHRA, CDR2 YSYEKL. Written as DNA, the CDR3 is TGCGCCAGCAGCCAAGGTGGGGTGGATACGCAGTATTTT. Its protein is CASSQGGVDTQYF.

The J gene is TRBJ2-5, the V gene TRBV11-2, with D maybe TRBD1 (5 bases). The CDR3 is 15 residues long. The V gene lost 1 base and the J gene lost 5 bases, with 14 bases spanning the gap. Looked up from germline, CDR1 is SGHAT and CDR2 is FQNNGV. CDR3: CASSLAPRPGETQYF. In DNA, the CDR3 is TGTGCCAGCAGCTTAGCTCCAAGACCAGGGGAGACCCAGTACTTC. Full variable domain (outside the CDR3, taken from reference TRBV11-2 and TRBJ2-5): EAGVAQSPRYKIIEKRQSVAFWCNPISGHATLYWYQQILGQGPKLLIQFQNNGVVDDSQLPKDRFSAERLKGVDSTLKIQPAKLEDSAVYLCASSLAPRPGETQYFGPGTRLLVL.

V is TRBV6-5 and J is TRBJ2-1; D tentatively fits TRBD1 or TRBD2 (5 bases each). Germline V gives CDR1 MNHEY, CDR2 SVGAGI. With 6 bases removed from V and 0 bases from J, the gap between germline ends came to 12 bases. This CDR3 is built from 15 residues. CDR3 nucleotide sequence: TGTGCCAGCAGCCCGAGGGGTTTCTCCTACAATGAGCAGTTCTTC. It is translated as CASSPRGFSYNEQFF.

This clonotype was observed at least ten times. J is TRBJ1-3 and V is TRBV5-1; TRBD1 agrees at 7 bases. V shed 4 bases, J shed 4 bases, and the junction held 5 bases outside the gene matches. Germline V gene lookup returns CDR1 SGHRS and CDR2 YFSETQ. CDR3 length: 14 residues. For the CDR3, the DNA is TGCGCCAGCAGCCCCACAGGGGCCGGAAACACCATATATTTT. This sequence encodes CASSPTGAGNTIYF. The full variable domain, with the rest looked up from reference TRBV5-1 and TRBJ1-3, is KAGVTQTPRYLIKTRGQQVTLSCSPISGHRSVSWYQQTPGQGLQFLFEYFSETQRNKGNFPGRFSGRQFSNSRSEMNVSTLELGDSALYLCASSPTGAGNTIYFGEGSWLTVV.

This clonotype was counted between two and nine times. The J gene is TRBJ2-3, the V gene TRBV12-3 or TRBV12-4, with TRBD1 identical over 8 bases. V shed 5 bases and J 4 bases; nucleotides not matched to a gene: 11. The CDR3 contains 16 residues. The CDR3 loop is CASSPRDRPTPDTQYF. For the CDR3, the DNA is TGTGCCAGCAGTCCCCGGGACAGGCCTACCCCAGATACGCAGTATTTT.

CDR3 DNA: TGTGCCAGCAGTGCTATTAGCTCTGGAAACACCATATATTTT. This translates into CASSAISSGNTIYF. This sequence joins TRBV27 and TRBJ1-3, with D unclear. Germline values: CDR1 MNHEY, CDR2 SMNVEV (reference sequence). Trimming stripped 5 bases from V and 0 bases from J, with 8 bases between. This CDR3 comprises 14 residues.

The chain has TRBV27 and TRBJ2-1; TRBD1 might be the D (5 bases). V was pared by 5 bases and J by 7 bases, with 15 bases between. CDR3 length: 14 amino acids. Germline lookup yields CDR1 MNHEY and CDR2 SMNVEV (reference sequence). CDR3 DNA sequence: TGTGCCAGCAGTCGGCAGGGCTACTGGAATGAGCAGTTCTTC. It codes for CASSRQGYWNEQFF.

This clonotype was observed many times. The chain uses TRBV4-1 and TRBJ2-3; D possibly uses TRBD1 or TRBD2 (5 bases each). CDR3 length: 17 amino acids. The V end lost 6 bases, the J end lost 5 bases, and 24 bases lay between the germline ends. Germline assignment: CDR1 MGHRA and CDR2 YSYEKL. CDR3 sequence (DNA): TGCGCCAGCAGGCGACAAGGGAGCTTGGGGGTTGAAGATACGCAGTATTTT. Translation: CASRRQGSLGVEDTQYF.

The V gene is TRBV6-2 or TRBV6-3, the J gene TRBJ1-6; no reliable D call. CDR1 is MNHEY, CDR2 SVGEGT, per germline. Between the trimmed V and J ends, which lost 7 bases and 10 bases, there was a span of 8 bases. The CDR3 spans 11 residues. The CDR3 bases are TGTGCCAGCACCCGGGGATCACCCCTCCACTTT. Amino acids: CASTRGSPLHF.

This clonotype was counted a few times. DNA of the CDR3: TGTGCCAGCAGCATCACAGGGTTAGACACTGAAGCTTTCTTT. Translated, it gives CASSITGLDTEAFF. The genes are TRBV7-8 and TRBJ1-1, with D possibly matching TRBD1 (6 bases). Trimming took 5 bases from V and 3 from J, leaving 13 bases between them. This CDR3 region has 14 residues. CDR1 is SGHVS and CDR2 is FQNEAQ in the germline V gene. The full variable domain, with the rest looked up from reference TRBV7-8 and TRBJ1-1, is GAGVSQSPRYKVAKRGQDVALRCDPISGHVSLFWYQQALGQGPEFLTYFQNEAQLDKSGLPSDRFFAERPEGSVSTLKIQRTQQEDSAVYLCASSITGLDTEAFFGQGTRLTVV.

This clonotype was detected only a few times. The chain combines TRBV4-3 with TRBJ2-3; a possible D gene is TRBD2 (6 bases). V was shortened by 5 bases and J by 6 bases, with 12 bases between the two germline ends. The CDR3 sequence is 13 residues long. CDR1 and CDR2 from the germline V gene are LGHNA and YSLEER. The CDR3 spells CASSSTSGDTQYF. In DNA, the CDR3 is TGCGCCAGCAGCTCCACCAGCGGGGATACGCAGTATTTT.

The rearrangement links TRBV10-3 to TRBJ2-5, with 11 bases that match TRBD2. The germline CDR1 and CDR2 sequences are ENHRY and SYGVKD. The CDR3 is made up of 14 amino acids. The ends lost 8 bases at V and 3 bases at J; junction bases unmatched: 5. CDR3 loop: CAIASGGPEETQYF. CDR3 bases: TGTGCCATCGCTAGCGGGGGGCCCGAAGAGACCCAGTACTTC.

This clonotype was counted only a few times. The chain recombines TRBV4-3 with TRBJ1-2; maybe TRBD1 (6 bases). The CDR3 has 15 amino acids. Per germline, CDR1 LGHNA and CDR2 YSLEER. Between the trimmed V and J ends, which lost 1 base and 2 bases, there was a span of 11 bases. The DNA for the CDR3 is TGCGCCAGCAGCCAAGTTCTAGGACAGAACTATGGCTACACCTTC. This codes for CASSQVLGQNYGYTF.

The V and J genes are TRBV10-3 and TRBJ1-6; weak D call: TRBD1 (6 bases). This CDR3 comprises 17 residues. V was cut by 4 bases and J by 1 base, with 14 bases left in between. The germline CDR1 and CDR2 sequences are ENHRY and SYGVKD. DNA of the CDR3: TGTGCCATCAGTGGGGTCAGGGGTGGATCCTATAATTCACCCCTCCACTTT. Protein product: CAISGVRGGSYNSPLHF.

The V call is TRBV19, the J call TRBJ1-2; 7 bases align to TRBD1. The CDR3 totals 15 residues. J was trimmed by 5 bases and V by 5 bases; bases with no gene match: 11. CDR1 LNHDA and CDR2 SQIVND come from the germline V gene (reference sequence). In DNA, the CDR3 is TGTGCCAGTAGTGTGGAGACAGGGCAGATATATGGCTACACCTTC. This gives the protein CASSVETGQIYGYTF. Combining the CDR3 with reference TRBV19 and TRBJ1-2 gives the whole variable domain DGGITQSPKYLFRKEGQNVTLSCEQNLNHDAMYWYRQDPGQGLRLIYYSQIVNDFQKGDIAEGYSVSREKKESFPLTVTSAQKNPTAFYLCASSVETGQIYGYTFGSGTRLTVV.

The V and J genes are TRBV5-1 and TRBJ1-1; the D is unclear. CDR1 and CDR2 (germline): SGHRS, YFSETQ. V was trimmed by 5 bases and J by 0 bases, leaving 11 bases between them. This CDR3 is built from 14 residues. The CDR3: CASRTQVLNTEAFF. CDR3 nucleotides: TGCGCCAGCAGGACTCAGGTATTGAACACTGAAGCTTTCTTT.

The rearrangement uses TRBV6-1 and TRBJ1-1; 9 bases agree with TRBD1. V lost 6 bases and J lost 6; bases outside the gene matches: 5. Germline-derived CDR1 and CDR2 are MNHNS and SASEGT. CDR3 length: 13 amino acids. CDR3 amino acids: CASSPDRGAEAFF. In nucleotides, the CDR3 is TGTGCCAGCAGCCCTGACAGGGGGGCTGAAGCTTTCTTT.

V gene TRBV2 combines with J gene TRBJ2-5; TRBD2 matches 9 bases. After removal of 10 bases from V and 5 bases from J, the junction contained 17 bases not matched to a gene. Germline CDR1 is SNHLY and CDR2 is FYNNEI. This CDR3 spans 16 amino acids. The CDR3 loop reads CAIAGGYVGGRETQYF. The CDR3 DNA is TGTGCCATCGCGGGGGGGTACGTAGGCGGACGGGAGACCCAGTACTTC.

The chain couples TRBV10-3 to TRBJ1-2; no firm D call. Germline CDR1 and CDR2: ENHRY and SYGVKD. Trimming stripped 4 bases from V and 4 bases from J, with 16 bases between. The CDR3 has 15 amino acids. CDR3 coding DNA: TGTGCCATCAGTGGAGGGCGCTCCACTACCTATGGCTACACCTTC. Protein: CAISGGRSTTYGYTF.

This clonotype was seen only a few times. This CDR3 reads CSARSGDTSRDGQPQHF. CDR3 sequence (DNA): TGCAGTGCTAGATCAGGGGACACATCTAGGGATGGTCAGCCCCAGCATTTT. The rearrangement links TRBV20-1 to TRBJ1-5, with D possibly TRBD1 on 6 matching bases. This CDR3 has 17 residues. V lost 2 bases and J 6 bases, leaving 23 bases between the germline ends. Looked up from germline, CDR1 is DFQATT and CDR2 is SNEGSKA (reference sequence).

This clonotype was observed many times. The chain joins TRBV7-9 to TRBJ2-5, with 9 bases aligning to TRBD2. Germline V gives CDR1 SEHNR, CDR2 FQNEAQ (reference sequence). This CDR3 comprises 15 residues. V lost 3 bases and J lost 3; bases outside the gene matches: 5. The CDR3, as DNA: TGTGCCAGCAGCTTGGCTAGCGGGGCAGAAGAGACCCAGTACTTC. It is translated as CASSLASGAEETQYF.

This clonotype was recorded a few times. The rearrangement links TRBV30 to TRBJ1-2; D is uncertain. The CDR3 length is 13 residues. Germline V gene lookup returns CDR1 GTSNPN and CDR2 SVGIG (reference sequence). Trimming stripped 4 bases from V and 8 bases from J, with 17 bases between. In nucleotides, the CDR3 is TGTGCCTGGACCTATGGATCGTGGGAAGGCTACACCTTC. As protein: CAWTYGSWEGYTF.

In nucleotides, the CDR3 is TGTGCCAGCACCAAAGGCGGGAGAATCTCCTACGAGCAGTACGTC. Translation gives CASTKGGRISYEQYV. V is TRBV28 and J is TRBJ2-7; 7 bases align to TRBD2. Germline V gene data show CDR1 as MDHEN and CDR2 as SYDVKM. This CDR3 is 15 amino acids long. The V segment lost 7 bases and the J segment 0 bases; nucleotides outside the gene matches: 9.

This clonotype is a singleton in its sample. The CDR3 DNA sequence: TGCAGTGCTAGAGTCGGGGAGGACACTGAAGCTTTCTTT. As protein: CSARVGEDTEAFF. The V call is TRBV20-1, the J call TRBJ1-1; D gene ambiguous. Germline CDR1 reads DFQATT; CDR2 reads SNEGSKA (reference sequence). CDR3 length: 13 amino acids. The germline V and J ends were trimmed by 1 base and 3 bases, with 9 bases remaining between them.

This clonotype was seen a few times. V usage is TRBV7-9 and J usage is TRBJ2-3, with D maybe TRBD2 (6 bases). Germline V lookup: CDR1 SEHNR, CDR2 FQNEAQ (reference sequence). This CDR3 region has 15 residues. V gave up 2 bases and J gave up 3 bases, with 12 bases separating them. CDR3 region: CASSLTAGRTDTQYF. CDR3 coding DNA: TGTGCCAGCAGCTTAACGGCGGGGAGGACAGATACGCAGTATTTT.

The chain couples TRBV11-3 to TRBJ2-3, with 9 bases fitting TRBD2. This CDR3 comprises 12 residues. After removal of 4 bases from V and 10 bases from J, the junction contained 3 bases not matched to a gene. Germline V lookup: CDR1 SGHNT, CDR2 YENEEA. Here the CDR3 DNA reads TGTGCCAGCAGCTCGACTAGCGGTCCGCAGTATTTT. Protein product: CASSSTSGPQYF.